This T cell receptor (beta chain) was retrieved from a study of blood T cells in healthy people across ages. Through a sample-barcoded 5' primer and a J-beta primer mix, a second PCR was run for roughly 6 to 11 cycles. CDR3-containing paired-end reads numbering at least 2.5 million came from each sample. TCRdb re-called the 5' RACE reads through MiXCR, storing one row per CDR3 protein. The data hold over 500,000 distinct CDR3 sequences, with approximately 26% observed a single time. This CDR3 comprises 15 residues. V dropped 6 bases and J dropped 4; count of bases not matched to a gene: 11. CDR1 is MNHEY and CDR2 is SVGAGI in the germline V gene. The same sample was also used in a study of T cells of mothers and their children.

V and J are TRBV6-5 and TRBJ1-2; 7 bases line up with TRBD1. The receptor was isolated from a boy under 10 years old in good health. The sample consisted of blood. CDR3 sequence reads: CASRRIQQGTYGYTF. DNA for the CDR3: TGTGCCAGCAGAAGGATCCAACAGGGGACCTATGGCTACACCTTC.